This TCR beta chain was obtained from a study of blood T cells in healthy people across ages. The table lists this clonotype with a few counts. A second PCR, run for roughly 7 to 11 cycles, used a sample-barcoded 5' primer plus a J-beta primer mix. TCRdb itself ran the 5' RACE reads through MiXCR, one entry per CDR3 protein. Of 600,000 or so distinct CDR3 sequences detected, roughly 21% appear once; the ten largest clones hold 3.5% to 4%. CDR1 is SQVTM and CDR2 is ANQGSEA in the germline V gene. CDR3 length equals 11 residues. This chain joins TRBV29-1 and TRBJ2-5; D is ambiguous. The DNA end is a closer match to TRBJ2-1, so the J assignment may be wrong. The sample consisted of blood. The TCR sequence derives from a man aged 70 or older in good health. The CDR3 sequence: CSAARVNEQFF. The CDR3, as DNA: TGCAGCGCCGCCCGGGTGAATGAGCAGTTCTTC.